This TCR beta chain was found in a study of blood T cell repertoires in COVID-19. Study information: Material from acute and convalescent COVID-19 was sourced from the United States, Italy and Spain. T cells, B-cell-depleted T cells, or PBMCs provided the cDNA or gDNA that served as material.

The junction had 5 bases not matched to a gene; V was cut back by 3 bases and J by 5 bases. The CDR3 totals 14 residues. The germline CDR1 and CDR2 sequences are SGHRS and YFSETQ. As processed by the authors: Reference gene primers were amplified, and this amplification served to estimate nucleated cell counts. Clones were read by immunoSEQ multiplex PCR, and TCRdb kept only the in-frame ones, dropping some. That table furnishes V, J and clone size, whereas the DNA furnished D and trimming. The table records about 34,000 clones, more than 85% of them present only once. V usage is TRBV5-1 and J usage is TRBJ2-3, with TRBD1 matching over 8 bases. The sequence was collected from a human donor in a cohort sampled during active COVID-19. The sample consisted of peripheral blood. The CDR3 region is CASSSDRVVDTQYF. The CDR3 DNA is TGCGCCAGCAGCTCGGACAGGGTGGTAGATACGCAGTATTTT.